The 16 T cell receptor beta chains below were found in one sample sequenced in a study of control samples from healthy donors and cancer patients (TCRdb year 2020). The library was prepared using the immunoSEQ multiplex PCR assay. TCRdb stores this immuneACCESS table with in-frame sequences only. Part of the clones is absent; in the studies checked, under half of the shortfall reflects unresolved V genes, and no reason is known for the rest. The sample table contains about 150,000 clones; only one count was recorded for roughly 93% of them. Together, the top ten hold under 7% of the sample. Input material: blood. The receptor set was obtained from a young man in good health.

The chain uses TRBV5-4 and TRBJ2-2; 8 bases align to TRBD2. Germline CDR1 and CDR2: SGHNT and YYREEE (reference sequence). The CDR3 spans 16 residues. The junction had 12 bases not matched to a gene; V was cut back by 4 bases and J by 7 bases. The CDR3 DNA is TGTGCCAGCAGCCTGAGGCGGGAGCGGGGGTTCGGGGAGCTGTTTTTT. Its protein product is CASSLRRERGFGELFF.

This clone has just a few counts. This CDR3 is CASSQVSVAGVYEQYF. DNA of the CDR3: TGCGCCAGCAGCCAAGTCTCGGTAGCGGGAGTCTACGAGCAGTACTTC. V and J are TRBV4-1 and TRBJ2-7; TRBD2 agrees at 9 bases. The CDR3 sequence is 16 residues long. The germline V gene encodes CDR1 MGHRA and CDR2 YSYEKL. Trimming took 1 base from V and 3 from J; bases not matched to a gene: 7.

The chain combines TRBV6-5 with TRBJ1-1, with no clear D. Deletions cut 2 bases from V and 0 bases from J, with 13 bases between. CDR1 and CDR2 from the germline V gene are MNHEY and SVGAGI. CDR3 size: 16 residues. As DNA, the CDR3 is TGTGCCAGCAGTTACGAACCAGAGACCCTGAACACTGAAGCTTTCTTT. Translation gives CASSYEPETLNTEAFF.

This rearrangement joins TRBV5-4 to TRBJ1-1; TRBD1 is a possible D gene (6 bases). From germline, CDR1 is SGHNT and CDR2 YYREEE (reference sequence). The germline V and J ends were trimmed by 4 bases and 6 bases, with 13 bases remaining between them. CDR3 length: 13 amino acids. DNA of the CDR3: TGTGCCAGCAGCCCTGGGGGCGCCGCTGAAGCTTTCTTT. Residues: CASSPGGAAEAFF.

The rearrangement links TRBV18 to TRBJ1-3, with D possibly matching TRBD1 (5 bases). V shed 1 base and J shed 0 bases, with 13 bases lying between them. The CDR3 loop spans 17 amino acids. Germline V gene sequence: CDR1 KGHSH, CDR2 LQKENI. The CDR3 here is CASSPQRGTSSGNTIYF. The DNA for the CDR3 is TGTGCCAGCTCACCACAGAGGGGAACCAGCTCTGGAAACACCATATATTTT.

The CDR3 nucleotides read TGTGCCAGTAGTATAGCACTGGGGCAGGGAGGCCAGCCCCAGCATTTT. As protein: CASSIALGQGGQPQHF. The rearrangement uses TRBV19 and TRBJ1-5; perhaps TRBD1 as D (5 bases). Looked up from germline, CDR1 is LNHDA and CDR2 is SQIVND (reference sequence). V lost 1 base to trimming and J lost 7 bases, with 17 bases between them. CDR3 length: 16 amino acids.

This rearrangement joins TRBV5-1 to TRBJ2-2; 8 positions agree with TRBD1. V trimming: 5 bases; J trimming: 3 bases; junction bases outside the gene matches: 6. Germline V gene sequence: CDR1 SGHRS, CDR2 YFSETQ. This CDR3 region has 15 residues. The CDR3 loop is CASSSGTGDTGELFF. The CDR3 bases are TGCGCCAGCAGTTCCGGGACAGGAGACACCGGGGAGCTGTTTTTT.

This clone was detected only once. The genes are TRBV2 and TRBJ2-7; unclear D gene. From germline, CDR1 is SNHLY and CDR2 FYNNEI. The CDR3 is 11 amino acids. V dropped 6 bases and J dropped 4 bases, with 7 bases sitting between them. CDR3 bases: TGTGCCAGCAGGTCAAGATACGAGCAGTACTTC. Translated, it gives CASRSRYEQYF.

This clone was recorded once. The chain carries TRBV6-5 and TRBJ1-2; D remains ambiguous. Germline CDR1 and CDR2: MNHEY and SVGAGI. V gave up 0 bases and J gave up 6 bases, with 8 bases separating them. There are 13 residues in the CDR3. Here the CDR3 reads CASSYSRWNGYTF. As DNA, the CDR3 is TGTGCCAGCAGTTACTCCCGGTGGAATGGCTACACCTTC.

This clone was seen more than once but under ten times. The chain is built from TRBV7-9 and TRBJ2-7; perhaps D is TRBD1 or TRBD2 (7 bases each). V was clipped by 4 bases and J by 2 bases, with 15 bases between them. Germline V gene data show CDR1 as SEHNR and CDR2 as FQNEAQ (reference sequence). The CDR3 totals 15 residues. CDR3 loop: CASSSRQGLPYEQYF. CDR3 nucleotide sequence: TGTGCCAGCAGCTCAAGACAGGGACTACCCTACGAGCAGTACTTC.

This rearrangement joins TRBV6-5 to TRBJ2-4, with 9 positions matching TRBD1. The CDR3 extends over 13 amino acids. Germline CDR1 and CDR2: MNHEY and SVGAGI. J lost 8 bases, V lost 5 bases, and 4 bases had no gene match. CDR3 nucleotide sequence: TGTGCCAGCAGTACAGGGGGCGACGACATTCAGTACTTC. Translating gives CASSTGGDDIQYF.

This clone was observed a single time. CDR3 DNA: TGCGCCAGCAGCCCGGACGGGGCAACTAATGAAAAACTGTTTTTT. Translation gives CASSPDGATNEKLFF. The V gene is TRBV5-1, the J gene TRBJ1-4; D unresolved. In germline, CDR1 is SGHRS, CDR2 YFSETQ. The germline V and J ends were trimmed by 4 bases and 0 bases, with 10 bases remaining between them. This CDR3 has 15 residues.

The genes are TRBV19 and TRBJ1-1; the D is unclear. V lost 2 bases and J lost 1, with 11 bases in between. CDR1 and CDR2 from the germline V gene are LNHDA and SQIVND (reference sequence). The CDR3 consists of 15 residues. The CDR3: CASSITGRSNTEAFF. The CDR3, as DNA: TGTGCCAGTAGTATAACCGGCAGATCGAACACTGAAGCTTTCTTT.

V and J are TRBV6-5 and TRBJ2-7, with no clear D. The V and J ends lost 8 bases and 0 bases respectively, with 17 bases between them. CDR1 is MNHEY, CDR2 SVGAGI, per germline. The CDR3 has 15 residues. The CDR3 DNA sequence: TGTGCCAGCGGCAAGTTGAGATCCAGCTCCTACGAGCAGTACTTC. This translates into CASGKLRSSSYEQYF.

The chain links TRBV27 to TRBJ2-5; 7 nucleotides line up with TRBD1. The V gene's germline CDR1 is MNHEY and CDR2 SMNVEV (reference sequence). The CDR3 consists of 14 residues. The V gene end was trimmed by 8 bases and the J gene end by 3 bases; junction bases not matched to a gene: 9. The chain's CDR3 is CASPPGTAEETQYF. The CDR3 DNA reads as TGTGCCAGCCCTCCGGGGACAGCTGAAGAGACCCAGTACTTC.

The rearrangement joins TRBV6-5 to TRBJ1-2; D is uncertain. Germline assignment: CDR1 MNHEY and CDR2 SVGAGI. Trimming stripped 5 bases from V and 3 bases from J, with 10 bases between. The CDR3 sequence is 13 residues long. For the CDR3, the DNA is TGTGCCAGCAGTAACAGTAACTACTATGGCTACACCTTC. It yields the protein CASSNSNYYGYTF.